A selection of T cell receptor beta chains follows, all from one sample in a study of blood T cell repertoires in COVID-19. TCRdb keeps only in-frame clones here, not all; method: immunoSEQ multiplex PCR. The sample has about 400,000 clones, roughly 86% seen once. Source material: PBMCs or T cells enriched from blood (not recorded which). Receptor source: a woman aged 40 to 50 with acute COVID-19. CDR3s include the opening cysteine and the closing phenylalanine or tryptophan. A D gene is named only where the DNA matches it firmly. For some rows the clone size is stated as once, few or many, or as a class when expanded; others skip it.

v_gene	j_gene	abundance	d_gene	CDR3aa	CDR3nt
TRBV9	TRBJ1-6	NA	TRBD1	CASSTRQGFSYNSPLHF	TGTGCCAGCAGCACCCGACAGGGATTCTCCTATAATTCACCCCTCCACTTT
TRBV11-2	TRBJ2-6	NA	NA	CASSDDSSGANVLTF	TGTGCCAGCAGCGACGACAGCTCTGGGGCCAACGTCCTGACTTTC
TRBV5-1	TRBJ1-2	NA	NA	CASSPDRNYGYTF	TGCGCCAGCAGCCCCGACAGGAACTATGGCTACACCTTC
TRBV29-1	TRBJ1-2	once	TRBD1	CSVETGGTYGYTF	TGCAGCGTTGAAACAGGGGGTACCTATGGCTACACCTTC
TRBV12-3/TRBV12-4	TRBJ2-7	NA	TRBD1	CASGGQGFYEQYF	TGTGCCAGCGGGGGACAGGGGTTTTACGAGCAGTACTTC
TRBV5-1	TRBJ2-2	NA	NA	CASSLRGTGNTGELFF	TGCGCCAGCAGCTTAAGAGGGACTGGGAACACCGGGGAGCTGTTTTTT
TRBV5-1	TRBJ2-3	NA	TRBD1	CASSLGGTGDTDTQYF	TGCGCCAGCAGCTTGGGTGGGACAGGGGACACAGATACGCAGTATTTT
TRBV3-1/TRBV3-2	TRBJ1-2	NA	NA	CASSQASRANYGYTF	TGTGCCAGCAGCCAAGCATCTAGAGCTAACTATGGCTACACCTTC
TRBV25-1	TRBJ1-1	NA	TRBD1	CASSSHRGTLAEAFF	TGTGCCAGCAGTTCTCACAGGGGAACGCTCGCTGAAGCTTTCTTT
TRBV6-5	TRBJ1-1	NA	NA	CASSYSPGLNTEAFF	TGTGCCAGCAGTTACTCCCCGGGGTTGAACACTGAAGCTTTCTTT
TRBV7-9	TRBJ1-2	NA	NA	CASSPERNYGYTF	TGTGCCAGCAGCCCCGAGCGGAACTATGGCTACACCTTC
TRBV15	TRBJ1-2	once	TRBD1	CATSQRTGGGYTF	TGTGCCACCAGCCAGAGAACAGGGGGTGGCTACACCTTC
TRBV11-2	TRBJ2-7	NA	NA	CASSKGVHEQYF	TGTGCCAGCAGCAAAGGGGTCCACGAGCAGTACTTC
TRBV6-5	TRBJ1-5	NA	TRBD1	CASSPDRVNHQPQHF	TGTGCCAGCAGTCCTGACAGGGTGAACCATCAGCCCCAGCATTTT
TRBV5-1	TRBJ1-1	NA	NA	CASSLGAGITEAFF	TGCGCCAGCAGCTTGGGGGCAGGGATCACTGAAGCTTTCTTT
TRBV11-2	TRBJ2-7	NA	NA	CASSLGRVHEQYF	TGTGCCAGCAGCTTAGGCAGGGTCCACGAGCAGTACTTC
TRBV5-4	TRBJ2-7	NA	TRBD1	CASSSQGAYEQYF	TGTGCCAGCAGCTCCCAGGGGGCCTACGAGCAGTACTTC
TRBV7-2	TRBJ2-1	once	TRBD2	CASSLAGLAGGLSYEQFF	TGTGCCAGCAGCTTAGCGGGACTAGCGGGGGGGCTAAGTTATGAGCAGTTCTTC
TRBV11-2	TRBJ2-7	NA	TRBD2	CASSLASGGPYEQYF	TGTGCCAGCAGCTTAGCGAGCGGGGGGCCATACGAGCAGTACTTC
TRBV5-6	TRBJ2-3	NA	NA	CASSFIDTQYF	TGTGCCAGCAGCTTCATAGATACGCAGTATTTT
TRBV5-1	TRBJ2-7	once	TRBD1	CASSHGQGGSYEQYF	TGCGCCAGCAGCCACGGACAGGGCGGCTCCTACGAGCAGTACTTC
TRBV3-1/TRBV3-2	TRBJ1-1	NA	NA	CASSQVQGLTEAFF	TGTGCCAGCAGCCAAGTTCAGGGGTTGACTGAAGCTTTCTTT
TRBV19	TRBJ2-3	NA	NA	CASSPSTDTQYF	TGTGCCAGTAGTCCAAGCACAGATACGCAGTATTTT
TRBV27	TRBJ1-6	once	NA	CASSFSGINNSPLHF	TGTGCCAGCAGTTTTTCAGGGATTAATAATTCACCCCTCCACTTT
TRBV7-9	TRBJ2-1	NA	NA	CASSLAPVQSAYNEQFF	TGTGCCAGCAGCTTAGCGCCCGTGCAGTCCGCCTACAATGAGCAGTTCTTC